The clone carrying this TCR beta chain was counted ten times or more. Its antigen is currently unknown. The record originates from a study of CD8 T cells in ankylosing spondylitis. Germline V gene lookup returns CDR1 DFQATT and CDR2 SNEGSKA (reference sequence). V was cut by 0 bases and J by 6 bases, with 9 bases left in between. This CDR3 is 12 amino acids long. Making use of molecular barcodes, quantitative 5'-RACE generated TCR beta libraries. TCRdb analysed the 5' RACE reads with MiXCR anew, one entry per CDR3 protein. The sample gives about 300,000 distinct CDR3 sequences, 11% of which show up once; about 10% is in the top ten. Notes on the study in general: Made up of about eight highly homologous variants, a TCR beta motif appeared characteristic of ankylosing spondylitis blood. In the blood and synovial fluid of reactive arthritis, some motif variants had been previously reported.

The chain employs TRBV20-1 and TRBJ2-7; D is unresolved. The sample comprised blood, either unsorted or a sorted T cell fraction (not recorded which). This sequence originates from a female donor with ankylosing spondylitis or in good health (not recorded which). The CDR3 DNA reads as TGCAGTGCTAGAGATCCCGGTTCCGAGCAGTACTTC. Translated: CSARDPGSEQYF.